This record covers a single T cell receptor beta chain. What it recognizes is unknown. Sequencing was at deep level. In the original processing: Filtering was not the same, since immunoSEQ gave junction-only sequences without quality scores. TCRdb keeps only in-frame clones here, not all; method: immunoSEQ multiplex PCR. V and J calls plus clone size are reproduced from that table; the DNA served to infer D and trimming. The sample gives a few hundred thousand clones, 97% of which show up once; less than 0.065% is in the top ten. The data originate from a study of shared clonotypes between healthy human individuals. General observations from the study: Non-shared clonotypes showed lower generation probabilities than clonotypes common to all four donors.

The CDR3 is made up of 15 amino acids. Germline V gives CDR1 SNHLY, CDR2 FYNNEI. J lost 0 bases, V lost 6 bases, and 5 bases had no gene match. The clonotype originates from a woman aged 30 to 39 in good health. Source material: naive CD4+ T cells sorted from blood. Specified subset: CD45RA+ positively selected. The V call is TRBV2, the J call TRBJ1-5; 7 bases fit TRBD1. The CDR3 spells CASRGTDYSNQPQHF. CDR3 nucleotides: TGTGCCAGCAGAGGGACAGATTATAGCAATCAGCCCCAGCATTTT.